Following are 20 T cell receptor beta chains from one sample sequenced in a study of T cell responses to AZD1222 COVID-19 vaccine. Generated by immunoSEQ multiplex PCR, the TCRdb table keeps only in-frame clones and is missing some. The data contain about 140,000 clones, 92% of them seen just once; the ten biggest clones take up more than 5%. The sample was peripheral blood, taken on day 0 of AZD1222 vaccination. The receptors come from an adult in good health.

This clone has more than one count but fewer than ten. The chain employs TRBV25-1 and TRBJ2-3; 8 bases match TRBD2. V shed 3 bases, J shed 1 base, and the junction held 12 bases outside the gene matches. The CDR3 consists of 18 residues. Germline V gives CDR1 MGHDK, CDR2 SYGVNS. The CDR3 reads CASSDLRRAGGGTDTQYF. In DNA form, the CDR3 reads TGTGCCAGCAGTGATTTGAGAAGGGCGGGAGGTGGCACAGATACGCAGTATTTT.

The CDR3 DNA reads as TGCGCCAGCAGCCAAACAGGGGGCAACTATGGCTACACCTTC. Amino acids: CASSQTGGNYGYTF. The J gene is TRBJ1-2, the V gene TRBV4-1; 9 nucleotides match TRBD1. Trimming removed 2 bases from V and 2 bases from J; junction bases left unmatched: 0. The CDR3 covers 14 residues. CDR1 MGHRA and CDR2 YSYEKL come from the germline V gene.

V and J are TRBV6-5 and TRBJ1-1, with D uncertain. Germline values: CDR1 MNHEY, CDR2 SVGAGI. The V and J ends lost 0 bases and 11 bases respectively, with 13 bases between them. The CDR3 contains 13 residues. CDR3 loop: CASSYSAKFVAFF. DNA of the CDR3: TGTGCCAGCAGTTACTCGGCAAAATTTGTGGCTTTCTTT.

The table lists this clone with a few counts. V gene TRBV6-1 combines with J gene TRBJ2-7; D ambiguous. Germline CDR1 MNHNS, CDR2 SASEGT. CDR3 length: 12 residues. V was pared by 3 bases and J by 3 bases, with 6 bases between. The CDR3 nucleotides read TGTGCCAGCAGTGACCGTTTCTACGAGCAGTACTTC. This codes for CASSDRFYEQYF.

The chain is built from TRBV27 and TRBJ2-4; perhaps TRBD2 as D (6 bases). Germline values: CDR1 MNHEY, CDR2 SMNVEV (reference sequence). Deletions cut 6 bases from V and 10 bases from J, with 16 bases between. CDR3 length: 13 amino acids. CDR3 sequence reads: CASRGGLRGIQYF. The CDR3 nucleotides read TGTGCCAGCAGGGGAGGACTCAGAGGGATTCAGTACTTC.

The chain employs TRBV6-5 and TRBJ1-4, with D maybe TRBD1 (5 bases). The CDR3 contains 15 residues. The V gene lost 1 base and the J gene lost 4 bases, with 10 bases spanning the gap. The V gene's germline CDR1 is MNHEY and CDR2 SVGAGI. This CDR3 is CASSYYGRGNEKLFF. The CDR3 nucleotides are TGTGCCAGCAGTTACTATGGAAGGGGTAATGAAAAACTGTTTTTT.

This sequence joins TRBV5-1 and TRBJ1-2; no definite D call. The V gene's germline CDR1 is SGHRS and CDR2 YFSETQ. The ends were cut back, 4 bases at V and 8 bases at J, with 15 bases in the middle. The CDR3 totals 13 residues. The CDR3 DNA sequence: TGCGCCAGCAGCATCCCGGGTGGAAGAGGCTACACCTTC. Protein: CASSIPGGRGYTF.

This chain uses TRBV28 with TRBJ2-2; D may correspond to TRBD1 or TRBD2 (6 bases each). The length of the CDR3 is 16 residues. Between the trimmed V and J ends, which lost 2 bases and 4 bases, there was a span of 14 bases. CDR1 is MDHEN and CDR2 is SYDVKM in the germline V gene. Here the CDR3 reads CASSLGTGAGTGELFF. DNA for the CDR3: TGTGCCAGCAGTTTAGGGACGGGGGCCGGCACCGGGGAGCTGTTTTTT.

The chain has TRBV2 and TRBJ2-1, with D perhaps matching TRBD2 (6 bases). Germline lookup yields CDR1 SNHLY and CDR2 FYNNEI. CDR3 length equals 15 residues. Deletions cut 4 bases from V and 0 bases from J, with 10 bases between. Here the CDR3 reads CASSVQRASYNEQFF. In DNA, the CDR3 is TGTGCCAGCAGTGTACAGCGGGCCTCCTACAATGAGCAGTTCTTC.

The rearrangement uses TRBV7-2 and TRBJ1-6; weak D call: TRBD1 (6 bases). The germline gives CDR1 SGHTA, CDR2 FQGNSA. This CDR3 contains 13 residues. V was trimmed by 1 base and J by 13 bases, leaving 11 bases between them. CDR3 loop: CASSLEGGKPLHF. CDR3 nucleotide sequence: TGTGCCAGCAGCTTAGAGGGGGGCAAGCCCCTCCACTTT.

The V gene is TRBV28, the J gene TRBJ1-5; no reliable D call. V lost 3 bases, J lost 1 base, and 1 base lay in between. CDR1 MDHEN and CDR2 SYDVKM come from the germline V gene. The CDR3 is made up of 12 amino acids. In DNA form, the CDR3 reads TGTGCCAGCAGTTTCAGCAATCAGCCCCAGCATTTT. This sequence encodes CASSFSNQPQHF.

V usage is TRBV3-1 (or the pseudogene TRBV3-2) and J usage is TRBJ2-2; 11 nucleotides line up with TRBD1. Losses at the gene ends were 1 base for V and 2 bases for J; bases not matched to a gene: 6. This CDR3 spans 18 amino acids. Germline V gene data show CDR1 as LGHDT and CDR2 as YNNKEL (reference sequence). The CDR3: CASSQGVGQGANTGELFF. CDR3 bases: TGTGCCAGCAGCCAAGGGGTCGGACAGGGGGCTAACACCGGGGAGCTGTTTTTT.

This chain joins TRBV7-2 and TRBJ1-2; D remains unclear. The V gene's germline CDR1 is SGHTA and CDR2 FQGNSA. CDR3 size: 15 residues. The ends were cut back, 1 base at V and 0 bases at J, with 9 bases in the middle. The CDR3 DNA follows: TGTGCCAGCAGCTTAGGTACAAATGCTAACTATGGCTACACCTTC. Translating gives CASSLGTNANYGYTF.

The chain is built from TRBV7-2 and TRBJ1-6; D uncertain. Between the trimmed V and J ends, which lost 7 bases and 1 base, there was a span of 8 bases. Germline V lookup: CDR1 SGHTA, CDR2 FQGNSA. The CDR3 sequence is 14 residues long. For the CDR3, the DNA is TGTGCCAGCAATCCGGGATCCTATAATTCACCCCTCCACTTT. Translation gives CASNPGSYNSPLHF.

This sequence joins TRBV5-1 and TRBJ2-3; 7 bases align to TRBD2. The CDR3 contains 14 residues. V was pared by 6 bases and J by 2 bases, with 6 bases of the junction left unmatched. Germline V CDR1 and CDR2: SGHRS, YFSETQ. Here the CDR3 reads CASTRGGVTDTQYF. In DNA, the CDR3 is TGCGCCAGCACCCGCGGGGGAGTCACAGATACGCAGTATTTT.

The CDR3 region is CASSTGTSGRNEQFF. The CDR3 DNA follows: TGTGCCAGCAGTACAGGGACTAGCGGGAGAAATGAGCAGTTCTTC. The rearrangement joins TRBV27 to TRBJ2-1, with 14 bases identical to TRBD2. The germline CDR1 and CDR2 sequences are MNHEY and SMNVEV (reference sequence). Trimming at V came to 5 bases and at J to 7 bases, leaving 4 bases not matched to a gene. The CDR3 length is 15 residues.

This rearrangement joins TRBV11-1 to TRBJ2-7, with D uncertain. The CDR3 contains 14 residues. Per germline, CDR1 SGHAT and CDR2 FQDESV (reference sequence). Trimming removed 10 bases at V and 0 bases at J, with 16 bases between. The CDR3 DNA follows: TGTGCCACCAGACCCGTGGGCGGCTCCTACGAGCAGTACTTC. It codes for CATRPVGGSYEQYF.

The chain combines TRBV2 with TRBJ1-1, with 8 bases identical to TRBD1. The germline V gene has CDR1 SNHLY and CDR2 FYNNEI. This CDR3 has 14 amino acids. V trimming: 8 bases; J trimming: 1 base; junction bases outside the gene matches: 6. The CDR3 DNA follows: TGTGCCAGCCGAGGGGGGACAGGGAACACTGAAGCTTTCTTT. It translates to CASRGGTGNTEAFF.

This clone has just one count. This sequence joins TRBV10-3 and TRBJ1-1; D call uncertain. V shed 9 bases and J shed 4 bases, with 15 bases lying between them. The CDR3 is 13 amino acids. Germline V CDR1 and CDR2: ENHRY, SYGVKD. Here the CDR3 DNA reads TGTGCCATTCTGGCAGCCTCCGGCACTGAAGCTTTCTTT. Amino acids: CAILAASGTEAFF.

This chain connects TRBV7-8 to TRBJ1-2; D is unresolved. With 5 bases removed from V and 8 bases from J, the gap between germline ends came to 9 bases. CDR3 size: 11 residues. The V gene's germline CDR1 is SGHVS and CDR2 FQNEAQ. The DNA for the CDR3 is TGTGCCAGCAGCCGCGTTGGAGGCTACACCTTC. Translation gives CASSRVGGYTF.